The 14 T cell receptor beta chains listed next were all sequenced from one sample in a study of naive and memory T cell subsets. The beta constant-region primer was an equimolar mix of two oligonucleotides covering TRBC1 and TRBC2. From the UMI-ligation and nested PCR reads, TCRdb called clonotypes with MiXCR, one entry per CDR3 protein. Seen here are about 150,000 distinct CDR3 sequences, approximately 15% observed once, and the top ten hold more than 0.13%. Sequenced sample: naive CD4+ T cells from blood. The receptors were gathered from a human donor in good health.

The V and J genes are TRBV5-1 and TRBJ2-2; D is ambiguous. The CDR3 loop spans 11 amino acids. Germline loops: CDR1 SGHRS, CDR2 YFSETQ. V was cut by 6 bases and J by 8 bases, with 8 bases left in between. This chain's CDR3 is CASKWEGELFF. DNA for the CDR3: TGCGCCAGCAAATGGGAAGGGGAGCTGTTTTTT.

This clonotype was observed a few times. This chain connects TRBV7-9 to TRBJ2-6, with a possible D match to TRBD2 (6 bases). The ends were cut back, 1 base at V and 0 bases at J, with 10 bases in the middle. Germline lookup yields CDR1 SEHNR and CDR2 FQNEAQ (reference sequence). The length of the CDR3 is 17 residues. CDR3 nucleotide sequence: TGTGCCAGCAGCTTAGAACCCGGGGGCTCTGGGGCCAACGTCCTGACTTTC. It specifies CASSLEPGGSGANVLTF. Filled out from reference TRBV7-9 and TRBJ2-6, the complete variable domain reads DTGVSQNPRHKITKRGQNVTFRCDPISEHNRLYWYRQTLGQGPEFLTYFQNEAQLEKSRLLSDRFSAERPKGSFSTLEIQRTEQGDSAMYLCASSLEPGGSGANVLTFGAGSRLTVL.

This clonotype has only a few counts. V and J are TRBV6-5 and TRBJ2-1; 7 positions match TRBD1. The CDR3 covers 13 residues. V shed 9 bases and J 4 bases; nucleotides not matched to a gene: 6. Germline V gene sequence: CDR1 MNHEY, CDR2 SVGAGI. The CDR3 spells CASNRGPYNEQFF. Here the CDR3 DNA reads TGTGCCAGTAACAGGGGACCGTACAATGAGCAGTTCTTC.

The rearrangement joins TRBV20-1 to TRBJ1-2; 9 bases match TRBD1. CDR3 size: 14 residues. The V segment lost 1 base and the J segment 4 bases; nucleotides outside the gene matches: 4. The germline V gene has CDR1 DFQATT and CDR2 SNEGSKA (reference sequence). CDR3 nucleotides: TGCAGTGCTAGAGGACAGGGGGGACTCTATGGCTACACCTTC. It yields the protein CSARGQGGLYGYTF.

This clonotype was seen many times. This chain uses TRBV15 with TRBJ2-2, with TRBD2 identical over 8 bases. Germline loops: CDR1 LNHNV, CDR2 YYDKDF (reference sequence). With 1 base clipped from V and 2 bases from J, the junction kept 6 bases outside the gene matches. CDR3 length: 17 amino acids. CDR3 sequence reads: CATSRVGSGTNTGELFF. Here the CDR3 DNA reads TGTGCCACCAGCAGAGTCGGTAGCGGGACCAACACCGGGGAGCTGTTTTTT.

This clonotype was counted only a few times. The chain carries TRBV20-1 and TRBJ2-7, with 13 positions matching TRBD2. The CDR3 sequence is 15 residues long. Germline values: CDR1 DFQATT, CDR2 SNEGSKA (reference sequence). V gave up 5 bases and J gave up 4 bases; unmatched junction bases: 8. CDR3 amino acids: CSALPGTSGTYEQYF. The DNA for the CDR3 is TGCAGTGCTCTTCCCGGGACTAGCGGGACATACGAGCAGTACTTC.

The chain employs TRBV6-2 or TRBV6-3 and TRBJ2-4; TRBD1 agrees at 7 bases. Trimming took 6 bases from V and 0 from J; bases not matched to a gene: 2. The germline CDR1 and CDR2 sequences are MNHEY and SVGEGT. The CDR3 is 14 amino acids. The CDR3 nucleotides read TGTGCCAGCAGCACAGGGGTAGCCAAAAACATTCAGTACTTC. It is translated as CASSTGVAKNIQYF.

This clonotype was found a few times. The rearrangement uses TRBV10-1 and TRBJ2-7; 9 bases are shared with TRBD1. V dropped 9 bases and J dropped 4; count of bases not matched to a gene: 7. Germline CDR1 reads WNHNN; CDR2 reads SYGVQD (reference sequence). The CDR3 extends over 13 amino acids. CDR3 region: CASSRDREYEQYF. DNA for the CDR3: TGCGCCAGTAGCCGGGACAGGGAGTACGAGCAGTACTTC.

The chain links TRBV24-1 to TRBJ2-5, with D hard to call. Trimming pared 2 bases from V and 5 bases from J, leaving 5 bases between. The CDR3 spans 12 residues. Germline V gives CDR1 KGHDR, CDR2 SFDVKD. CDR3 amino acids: CATSDSLETQYF. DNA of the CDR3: TGTGCCACCAGTGATTCTTTGGAGACCCAGTACTTC.

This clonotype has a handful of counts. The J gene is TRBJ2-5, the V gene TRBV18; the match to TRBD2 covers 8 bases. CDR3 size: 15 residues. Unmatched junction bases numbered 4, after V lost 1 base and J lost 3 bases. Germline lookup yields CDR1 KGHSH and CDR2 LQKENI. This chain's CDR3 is CASSPQLADEETQYF. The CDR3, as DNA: TGTGCCAGCTCACCACAACTAGCGGACGAAGAGACCCAGTACTTC.

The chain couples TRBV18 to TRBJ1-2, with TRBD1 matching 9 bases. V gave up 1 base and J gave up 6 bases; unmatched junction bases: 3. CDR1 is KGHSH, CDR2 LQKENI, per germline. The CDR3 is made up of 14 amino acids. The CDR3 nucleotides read TGTGCCAGCTCACCACGGACAGGGGTAGATGGCTACACCTTC. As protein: CASSPRTGVDGYTF.

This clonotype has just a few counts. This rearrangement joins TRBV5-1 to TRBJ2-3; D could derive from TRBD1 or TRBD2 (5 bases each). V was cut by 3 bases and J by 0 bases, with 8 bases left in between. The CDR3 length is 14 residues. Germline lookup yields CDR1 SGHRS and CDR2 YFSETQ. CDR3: CASSSRDSTDTQYF. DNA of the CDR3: TGCGCCAGCAGCTCCCGGGACAGCACAGATACGCAGTATTTT.

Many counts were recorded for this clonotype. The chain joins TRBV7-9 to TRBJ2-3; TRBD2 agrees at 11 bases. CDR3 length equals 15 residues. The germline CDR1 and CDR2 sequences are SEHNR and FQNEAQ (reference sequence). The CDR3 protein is CAYREGLAGTDTQYF. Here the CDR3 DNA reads TGTGCGTACCGGGAGGGACTAGCGGGCACAGATACGCAGTATTTT.

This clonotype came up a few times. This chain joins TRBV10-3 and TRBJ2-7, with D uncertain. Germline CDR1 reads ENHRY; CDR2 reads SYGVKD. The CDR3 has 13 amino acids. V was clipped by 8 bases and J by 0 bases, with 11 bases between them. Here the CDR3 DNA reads TGTGCCATCGGCCTGGGGTCCTCCTACGAGCAGTACTTC. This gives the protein CAIGLGSSYEQYF.